Listed below are T cell receptor beta chains from one sample, sequenced in a study of resident and recirculating memory T cells in vitiligo. Using immunoSEQ multiplex PCR, the repertoire was profiled, and TCRdb retains in-frame clones only, with some absent. The table lists 70,000 to 95,000 clones, 92% of them singletons. Sequences were obtained from blood. The origin of the receptors is a male donor with vitiligo. Both conserved end residues are part of each CDR3. A D gene is named only where the DNA matches it firmly. For some rows the clone size is stated as once, few or many, or as a class when expanded; others skip it.

CDR3nt: TGTGCCAGCTCATCCCGGGTCGGAGGGGCAGATACGCAGTATTTT
CDR3aa: CASSSRVGGADTQYF
len: 15
abundance: .
v_gene: TRBV18
j_gene: TRBJ2-3
d_gene: .

CDR3nt: TGTGCCAGCAGTGCCCAAAATGTGGAGACCCAGTACTTC
CDR3aa: CASSAQNVETQYF
len: 13
abundance: .
v_gene: TRBV25-1
j_gene: TRBJ2-5
d_gene: .

CDR3nt: TGTGCCAGCAGTCCACCGGGTCTCGGTGGGCAGTACTTC
CDR3aa: CASSPPGLGGQYF
len: 13
abundance: .
v_gene: TRBV28
j_gene: TRBJ2-7
d_gene: .

CDR3nt: TGTGCCAGCAGCCAACACGGACTAGCGGCCCGCTCCTACAATGAGCAGTTCTTC
CDR3aa: CASSQHGLAARSYNEQFF
len: 18
abundance: .
v_gene: TRBV14
j_gene: TRBJ2-1
d_gene: TRBD2

CDR3nt: TGTGCCAGCAGCGTAGGGGGCGCTTCAGGAAGTCAGCCCCAGCATTTT
CDR3aa: CASSVGGASGSQPQHF
len: 16
abundance: .
v_gene: TRBV9
j_gene: TRBJ1-5
d_gene: .

CDR3nt: TGTGCCAGCAGAAACAGAGACCCGAAAAATGGCTACACCTTC
CDR3aa: CASRNRDPKNGYTF
len: 14
abundance: .
v_gene: TRBV28
j_gene: TRBJ1-2
d_gene: .

CDR3nt: TGTGCCAGTATCCTATCGCGGGACGGGTACTATGGCTACACCTTC
CDR3aa: CASILSRDGYYGYTF
len: 15
abundance: .
v_gene: TRBV19
j_gene: TRBJ1-2
d_gene: .

CDR3nt: TGTGCCAGCAGCGCCGGACTGGGAGGGGCTAATGAAAAACTGTTTTTT
CDR3aa: CASSAGLGGANEKLFF
len: 16
abundance: .
v_gene: TRBV9
j_gene: TRBJ1-4
d_gene: .

CDR3nt: TGCGCCAGCCAGAGACAGGGAGGTTCAACAGCTTTCTTT
CDR3aa: CASQRQGGSTAFF
len: 13
abundance: .
v_gene: TRBV5-1
j_gene: TRBJ1-1
d_gene: TRBD1

CDR3nt: TGCAGCGTCGGGAGGGAGAACGGCACAGATACGCAGTATTTT
CDR3aa: CSVGRENGTDTQYF
len: 14
abundance: .
v_gene: TRBV29-1
j_gene: TRBJ2-3
d_gene: TRBD2

CDR3nt: TGTGCCAGCAGTGAAAGCGGGAGCACAGATACGCAGTATTTT
CDR3aa: CASSESGSTDTQYF
len: 14
abundance: .
v_gene: TRBV6-4
j_gene: TRBJ2-3
d_gene: .

CDR3nt: TGTGCCAGCAGTTACTCCAGGGGTACCTACTCAGGGGAGCAGTACTTC
CDR3aa: CASSYSRGTYSGEQYF
len: 16
abundance: .
v_gene: TRBV6-5
j_gene: TRBJ2-7
d_gene: .

CDR3nt: TGTGCCAGCAGCCTTAGCCGTCATGAGCAGTTCTTC
CDR3aa: CASSLSRHEQFF
len: 12
abundance: .
v_gene: TRBV7-8
j_gene: TRBJ2-1
d_gene: .

CDR3nt: TGCGCCAGCAGCTTGGGGGGGACAGGTTACAGGAACACTGAAGCTTTCTTT
CDR3aa: CASSLGGTGYRNTEAFF
len: 17
abundance: .
v_gene: TRBV5-1
j_gene: TRBJ1-1
d_gene: TRBD1

CDR3nt: TGTGCCAGCTCACCCTCCGAGACAGGGAGAACTAATGAAAAACTGTTTTTT
CDR3aa: CASSPSETGRTNEKLFF
len: 17
abundance: .
v_gene: TRBV18
j_gene: TRBJ1-4
d_gene: TRBD1

CDR3nt: TGTGCCAGCAGCTCAATTCTACAGGGGAACTACGAGCAGTACTTC
CDR3aa: CASSSILQGNYEQYF
len: 15
abundance: .
v_gene: TRBV5-4
j_gene: TRBJ2-7
d_gene: TRBD1

CDR3nt: TGTGCCAGCAGCGTAGGTCTAGCGGGGACCACAGATACGCAGTATTTT
CDR3aa: CASSVGLAGTTDTQYF
len: 16
abundance: .
v_gene: TRBV9
j_gene: TRBJ2-3
d_gene: TRBD2

CDR3nt: TGTGCCTGGAGTGTACGACTCGCGTCCGGGGAGCTGTTTTTT
CDR3aa: CAWSVRLASGELFF
len: 14
abundance: .
v_gene: TRBV30
j_gene: TRBJ2-2
d_gene: .

CDR3nt: TGTGCCAGCAGGGACAGGGGCAAGACCTACGAGCAGTACTTC
CDR3aa: CASRDRGKTYEQYF
len: 14
abundance: .
v_gene: TRBV27
j_gene: TRBJ2-7
d_gene: TRBD1

CDR3nt: TGTGCCTGGAACCCCACAGGGGCCGGGAATGAGCAGTTCTTC
CDR3aa: CAWNPTGAGNEQFF
len: 14
abundance: once
v_gene: TRBV30
j_gene: TRBJ2-1
d_gene: TRBD1

CDR3nt: TGTGCCAGCACGCCTGGGGGGTTAGAGGGCTATGGCTACACCTTC
CDR3aa: CASTPGGLEGYGYTF
len: 15
abundance: .
v_gene: TRBV7-9
j_gene: TRBJ1-2
d_gene: .

CDR3nt: TGTGCCAGCGCCACGAGCGGAGAGCAGTACTTC
CDR3aa: CASATSGEQYF
len: 11
abundance: .
v_gene: TRBV6-1
j_gene: TRBJ2-7
d_gene: .